Each of the 3 T cell receptor beta chains below was sequenced from the same sample in a study of blood T cell repertoires in COVID-19. Assay used: immunoSEQ multiplex PCR; TCRdb lists only in-frame clones, some missing. Found here are 150,000 to 200,000 clones, roughly 78% of them singletons; the top ten hold approximately 3%. The source material was peripheral blood. These receptors all stem from an elderly woman with active or convalescent COVID-19.

The rearrangement links TRBV6-1 to TRBJ2-7; weak D call: TRBD2 (5 bases). The V and J ends lost 5 bases and 2 bases respectively, with 10 bases between them. The CDR3 consists of 13 residues. Germline V gives CDR1 MNHNS, CDR2 SASEGT. CDR3 nucleotide sequence: TGTGCCAGCAGTACACACGGGACCTACGAGCAGTACTTC. It codes for CASSTHGTYEQYF.

The rearrangement joins TRBV2 to TRBJ2-2; 7 bases are shared with TRBD1. The CDR3 runs 15 residues. Germline CDR1 and CDR2: SNHLY and FYNNEI. The V segment lost 5 bases and the J segment 4 bases; nucleotides outside the gene matches: 7. The CDR3 sequence: CASSSRQGSTGELFF. CDR3 coding DNA: TGTGCCAGCAGTTCACGACAGGGAAGCACCGGGGAGCTGTTTTTT.

The chain employs TRBV6-2 or TRBV6-3 and TRBJ2-2; 9 positions agree with TRBD2. Germline values: CDR1 MNHEY, CDR2 SVGEGT. The CDR3 is made up of 18 amino acids. V shed 1 base and J 6 bases; nucleotides not matched to a gene: 12. CDR3 protein: CASSYYPAGGARAGELFF. CDR3 sequence (DNA): TGTGCCAGCAGTTACTATCCAGCGGGGGGCGCCCGAGCCGGGGAGCTGTTTTTT.